The rows below give T cell receptor beta chains drawn from one sample of a study of T cell repertoires in cytomegalovirus infection. No cognate antigen is known for these TCRs. MiXCR was run by TCRdb on the reads, yielding one entry per CDR3 protein. Seen here are about 470,000 distinct CDR3 sequences, 42% observed once, and the top ten hold around 45%. The specimen comprised cultured PBMCs, sampled from culture after CMV antigen stimulation. Receptor source: a human donor in good health (CMV status not recorded). Some clones in this sample may be carry-over from other donors' samples. The CDR3 runs from the conserved cysteine through the conserved F or W. Fields, in order: clone size, J gene, V gene, CDR3 protein. Clone size is stated in some rows and not others, as once, few, many or a class when expanded.

clone size: few
J gene: TRBJ2-7
V gene: TRBV20-1
CDR3 protein: CSASQGASYEQYF

clone size: NA
J gene: TRBJ2-6
V gene: TRBV7-1
CDR3 protein: CASSSDRSGANVLTF

clone size: few
J gene: TRBJ1-6
V gene: TRBV10-3
CDR3 protein: CAISEGGTWSPLHF

clone size: NA
J gene: TRBJ2-5
V gene: TRBV12-3/TRBV12-4
CDR3 protein: CASRSITETQYF

clone size: few
J gene: TRBJ1-1
V gene: TRBV6-2/TRBV6-3
CDR3 protein: CASSYTPRGPPRTEAFF

clone size: many
J gene: TRBJ2-1
V gene: TRBV7-2
CDR3 protein: CASSSTGQGGDEQFF

clone size: NA
J gene: TRBJ2-5
V gene: TRBV20-1
CDR3 protein: CSARVVSQETQYF

clone size: NA
J gene: TRBJ1-6
V gene: TRBV20-1
CDR3 protein: CSARATRRGQPGDYNSPLHF

clone size: NA
J gene: TRBJ1-3
V gene: TRBV30
CDR3 protein: CAWIPQGNQDTIYF

clone size: NA
J gene: TRBJ1-6
V gene: TRBV14
CDR3 protein: CASSQPNTGLVALHF

clone size: NA
J gene: TRBJ1-2
V gene: TRBV2
CDR3 protein: CASGEARRVYGYTF

clone size: NA
J gene: TRBJ2-7
V gene: TRBV28
CDR3 protein: CASKRQGYEQYF

clone size: NA
J gene: TRBJ1-1
V gene: TRBV7-3
CDR3 protein: CASRQHRDRGSDTEAFF

clone size: NA
J gene: TRBJ1-6
V gene: TRBV27
CDR3 protein: CASSATGSYNSPLHF

clone size: NA
J gene: TRBJ1-1
V gene: TRBV6-2/TRBV6-3
CDR3 protein: CASSSRWDLNTEAFF

clone size: many
J gene: TRBJ2-1
V gene: TRBV7-2
CDR3 protein: CASSSTLWTYNEQFF

clone size: NA
J gene: TRBJ2-7
V gene: TRBV5-1
CDR3 protein: CASSRTGDSYEQYF

clone size: NA
J gene: TRBJ1-5
V gene: TRBV6-1
CDR3 protein: CASSDYRPLSNQPQHF

clone size: NA
J gene: TRBJ2-5
V gene: TRBV7-2
CDR3 protein: CASSFRLRGGETQYF

clone size: few
J gene: TRBJ1-1
V gene: TRBV11-2
CDR3 protein: CASRRQVLNTEAFF

clone size: few
J gene: TRBJ1-1
V gene: TRBV7-6
CDR3 protein: CASSSDGNTEAFF

clone size: NA
J gene: TRBJ1-6
V gene: TRBV6-5
CDR3 protein: CASRRANPTGANSPLHF

clone size: NA
J gene: TRBJ1-5
V gene: TRBV7-6
CDR3 protein: CASSSRQGSQPQHF

clone size: once
J gene: TRBJ1-4
V gene: TRBV6-2/TRBV6-3
CDR3 protein: CASKEGEKLFF

clone size: once
J gene: TRBJ2-1
V gene: TRBV11-2
CDR3 protein: CASSSDSSYNEQFF

clone size: NA
J gene: TRBJ2-5
V gene: TRBV7-2
CDR3 protein: CASSSLTGGETQYF

clone size: NA
J gene: TRBJ1-1
V gene: TRBV20-1
CDR3 protein: CSARIWTYGNTEAFF

clone size: few
J gene: TRBJ2-5
V gene: TRBV6-6
CDR3 protein: CASTKLGGREETQYF

clone size: NA
J gene: TRBJ1-4
V gene: TRBV5-1
CDR3 protein: CASSLVGAATNEKLFF

clone size: NA
J gene: TRBJ1-3
V gene: TRBV19
CDR3 protein: CHDEFSGNTIYF

clone size: few
J gene: TRBJ1-1
V gene: TRBV7-6
CDR3 protein: CASSRGPVREAFF

clone size: NA
J gene: TRBJ2-3
V gene: TRBV5-6
CDR3 protein: CASSRPPSGVLEDTQYF

clone size: NA
J gene: TRBJ1-2
V gene: TRBV10-3
CDR3 protein: CATRTGDGYTF

clone size: NA
J gene: TRBJ2-3
V gene: TRBV5-4
CDR3 protein: CASSHGQGTDTQYF

clone size: NA
J gene: TRBJ2-5
V gene: TRBV20-1
CDR3 protein: CSARDPRGTGETQYF

clone size: NA
J gene: TRBJ2-6
V gene: TRBV4-3
CDR3 protein: CASSRRMNSGANVLTF

clone size: NA
J gene: TRBJ1-5
V gene: TRBV7-6
CDR3 protein: CASSLGRGSGQPQHF

clone size: few
J gene: TRBJ2-7
V gene: TRBV7-8
CDR3 protein: CASRRDRGPAYEQYF

clone size: NA
J gene: TRBJ2-1
V gene: TRBV12-3/TRBV12-4
CDR3 protein: CASGLTWTSGNEQFF

clone size: NA
J gene: TRBJ1-6
V gene: TRBV4-2
CDR3 protein: CASSQDGVWGGQGVSPLHF

clone size: NA
J gene: TRBJ2-2
V gene: TRBV7-9
CDR3 protein: CASSPRHHGELFF

clone size: NA
J gene: TRBJ2-1
V gene: TRBV4-3
CDR3 protein: CASSQLWRGGRFF